The 8 T cell receptor beta chains presented below share a single source sample, sequenced in a study of blood T cells in healthy people across ages. Primed by a sample-barcoded 5' primer and a J-beta primer mix, a second PCR proceeded for roughly 6 to 12 cycles. TCRdb ran MiXCR on the 5' RACE reads and lists one entry per CDR3 protein. The table shows some 1,500,000 distinct CDR3 sequences, with about 42% occurring only once. The material sequenced was blood. Every receptor here comes from a young woman in good health.

In the case of this clonotype: A read error is possible here, since a much larger clone lies one base away. This chain uses TRBV6-6 with TRBJ1-1; D is undetermined. The CDR3 contains 13 residues. Per the germline V gene, CDR1 is MNHNY and CDR2 is SVGAGI (reference sequence). Trimming stripped 5 bases from V and 2 bases from J, with 9 bases between. The CDR3 loop is CASSHYSNTEAFF. CDR3 sequence (DNA): TGTGCCAGCAGTCACTATAGTAACACTGAAGCTTTCTTT.

About this clonotype itself: A much larger clone is a single base away; this may be a read error. This chain uses TRBV28 with TRBJ2-6, with 7 bases fitting TRBD1. The ends lost 5 bases at V and 0 bases at J; junction bases unmatched: 1. The CDR3 loop spans 15 amino acids. Per the germline V gene, CDR1 is MDHEN and CDR2 is SYDVKM. The CDR3: CASSNRGSGANVLTF. The CDR3 DNA reads TGTGCCAGCAGTAACAGGGGCTCTGGGGCCAACGTCCTGACTTTC.

This rearrangement joins TRBV6-5 to TRBJ2-4; 8 bases agree with TRBD1. This CDR3 spans 13 amino acids. Germline CDR1 MNHEY, CDR2 SVGAGI. V trimming: 10 bases; J trimming: 6 bases; junction bases outside the gene matches: 8. CDR3 DNA sequence: TGTGCCACTACCGGGACAGGAGGAAACATTCAGTACTTC. Its translation is CATTGTGGNIQYF.

About this clonotype: Since the CDR3 does not end with the conserved phenylalanine or tryptophan, this likely comes from a read error. The chain is built from TRBV10-3 and TRBJ2-5, with a tentative D call TRBD1 (6 bases). V lost 9 bases, J lost 0 bases, and 11 bases lay in between. Germline V lookup: CDR1 ENHRY, CDR2 SYGVKD. The CDR3 consists of 13 residues. As DNA, the CDR3 is TGTGCCATACGGACAGAAAACCAAGAGACCCAGTACGTC. Translation: CAIRTENQETQYV.

The chain is built from TRBV20-1 and TRBJ2-7; 12 bases map to TRBD1. Per germline, CDR1 DFQATT and CDR2 SNEGSKA (reference sequence). The trim removed 2 bases at V and 3 bases at J, leaving 8 bases unmatched. This CDR3 is built from 16 residues. CDR3 sequence reads: CSARYGTGGPLYEQYF. CDR3 bases: TGCAGTGCTAGATATGGGACAGGGGGCCCTCTCTACGAGCAGTACTTC.

This clonotype was detected a few times. The rearrangement links TRBV7-2 to TRBJ2-7; tentative D call: TRBD2 (7 bases). Germline values: CDR1 SGHTA, CDR2 FQGNSA. Trimming cost V 4 bases and J 2 bases, with 15 bases left between them. This CDR3 comprises 15 residues. CDR3 in DNA: TGTGCCAGCAGCTGGGGGGCTAGCGGTACCTACGAGCAGTACTTC. Its protein is CASSWGASGTYEQYF.

The rearrangement joins TRBV7-2 to TRBJ1-1, with TRBD1 matching over 7 bases. V shed 2 bases and J 4 bases; nucleotides not matched to a gene: 10. The CDR3 totals 16 residues. The germline CDR1 and CDR2 sequences are SGHTA and FQGNSA. Here the CDR3 DNA reads TGTGCCAGCAGCTTAACAGGGGTCAGCCGCGGCACTGAAGCTTTCTTT. This translates into CASSLTGVSRGTEAFF.

This chain links TRBV20-1 with TRBJ1-2; 7 nucleotides agree with TRBD1. The germline V gene has CDR1 DFQATT and CDR2 SNEGSKA (reference sequence). The J segment lost 4 bases and the V segment lost 6 bases, leaving 11 bases of the junction unmatched. CDR3 length: 14 residues. CDR3: CSAPLKGASYGYTF. The CDR3 DNA is TGCAGTGCCCCTTTAAAGGGGGCTAGCTATGGCTACACCTTC.